The rows below give T cell receptor beta chains drawn from one sample of a study of vaccination effects on CD4 cells after COVID-19. No antigen has been identified for these receptors. Generated by immunoSEQ multiplex PCR, the TCRdb table keeps only in-frame clones and is missing some. The sample lists 30,000 or so clones, over 70% occurring once. Source: CD4+ T cells from PBMCs cultured with HCoV-NL63 spike peptides, taken after COVID-19 vaccination. These receptor sequences come from a human donor who received a COVID-19 vaccine. The CDR3 runs from the conserved cysteine through the conserved F or W. Each record gives: J gene, clone size, V gene, CDR3 length, D gene, CDR3 DNA, CDR3 protein. A D gene is named only where the DNA matches it firmly. The size field is filled for only some rows; it gives once, few, many or a size class.

J: TRBJ2-7
size: -
V: TRBV5-1
length: 14
D: -
DNA: TGCGCCAGCAGCTTGGTCGGCAGACAATACGAGCAGTACTTC
CDR3: CASSLVGRQYEQYF

J: TRBJ2-6
size: -
V: TRBV6-5
length: 12
D: -
DNA: TGTGCCAGCAGTCCCAATTCCAACGTCCTGACTTTC
CDR3: CASSPNSNVLTF

J: TRBJ1-2
size: -
V: TRBV6-1
length: 14
D: -
DNA: TGTGCCAGCAGTGAGGGACTGGCTAGAGATGGCTACACCTTC
CDR3: CASSEGLARDGYTF

J: TRBJ2-7
size: -
V: TRBV20-1
length: 13
D: -
DNA: TGCAGTGCTAGTATAGCTTCCGGTTACGAGCAGTACTTC
CDR3: CSASIASGYEQYF

J: TRBJ2-7
size: -
V: TRBV29-1
length: 13
D: TRBD2
DNA: TGCAGCGTTGCCGGGAGGGCCCGCTACGAGCAGTACTTC
CDR3: CSVAGRARYEQYF

J: TRBJ2-6
size: once
V: TRBV2
length: 16
D: -
DNA: TGTGCCAGCAGGCGAAGGGGATACTCTGGGGCCAACGTCCTGACTTTC
CDR3: CASRRRGYSGANVLTF

J: TRBJ2-1
size: -
V: TRBV2
length: 18
D: TRBD2
DNA: TGTGCCAGCAGTGAATTACCAGGACTAGCGGTTAGGTTGAATGAGCAGTTCTTC
CDR3: CASSELPGLAVRLNEQFF

J: TRBJ1-5
size: -
V: TRBV30
length: 12
D: -
DNA: TGTGCCTGGAGGCGGGATAATCAGCCCCAGCATTTT
CDR3: CAWRRDNQPQHF

J: TRBJ1-2
size: few
V: TRBV2
length: 16
D: -
DNA: TGTGCCAGCAGGAAGAACGAGGGGATAGGAGGCTATGGCTACACCTTC
CDR3: CASRKNEGIGGYGYTF

J: TRBJ1-2
size: -
V: TRBV4-2
length: 13
D: -
DNA: TGTGCCAGCAGCCAAGACACAGGGTATGGCTACACCTTC
CDR3: CASSQDTGYGYTF

J: TRBJ2-2
size: -
V: TRBV18
length: 15
D: TRBD2
DNA: TGTGCCAGCTTCCCTAGCGGACTTAACACCGGGGAGCTGTTTTTT
CDR3: CASFPSGLNTGELFF

J: TRBJ2-3
size: -
V: TRBV19
length: 15
D: TRBD1
DNA: TGTGCCAGTAGCTTTCTGGGACAGGGGGGAGATACGCAGTATTTT
CDR3: CASSFLGQGGDTQYF

J: TRBJ2-5
size: -
V: TRBV15
length: 12
D: -
DNA: TGTGCCACCAGCAGAGATGCGGAGACCCAGTACTTC
CDR3: CATSRDAETQYF

J: TRBJ2-1
size: -
V: TRBV5-1
length: 15
D: TRBD2
DNA: TGCGCCAGCAGACTCACTAGCGGGAGTTACAATGAGCAGTTCTTC
CDR3: CASRLTSGSYNEQFF

J: TRBJ1-1
size: -
V: TRBV3-1/TRBV3-2
length: 14
D: -
DNA: TGTGCCAGCAGCCAAGCCCCCCCGACAAGTGAAGCTTTCTTT
CDR3: CASSQAPPTSEAFF

J: TRBJ1-6
size: few
V: TRBV15
length: 15
D: -
DNA: TGTGCCACCAGCAGAGATTCCAGGGATAATTCACCCCTCCACTTT
CDR3: CATSRDSRDNSPLHF

J: TRBJ2-2
size: -
V: TRBV7-8
length: 15
D: TRBD2
DNA: TGTGCCAGCAGCTTCTCCGGGGGGGCCTCCGGGGAGCTGTTTTTT
CDR3: CASSFSGGASGELFF

J: TRBJ2-1
size: -
V: TRBV7-9
length: 14
D: TRBD1
DNA: TGTGCCAGCAGCCTGACAGGGAGTCACAATGAGCAGTTCTTC
CDR3: CASSLTGSHNEQFF

J: TRBJ1-5
size: -
V: TRBV5-5
length: 17
D: -
DNA: TGTGCCAGCAGCCATGAGGGCGACCCAGGGGTTAATCAGCCCCAGCATTTT
CDR3: CASSHEGDPGVNQPQHF

J: TRBJ2-3
size: -
V: TRBV7-7
length: 15
D: -
DNA: TGTGCCAGCAGCTTGGCGATGCTTCCAGGAGATACGCAGTATTTT
CDR3: CASSLAMLPGDTQYF

J: TRBJ1-1
size: -
V: TRBV19
length: 15
D: -
DNA: TGTGCCAGTAGTATAGAAGGGACACCCAACACTGAAGCTTTCTTT
CDR3: CASSIEGTPNTEAFF

J: TRBJ2-2
size: -
V: TRBV6-5
length: 15
D: -
DNA: TGTGCCAGCAGTCCCCTGAAGCGGCCCACCGGGGAGCTGTTTTTT
CDR3: CASSPLKRPTGELFF

J: TRBJ2-1
size: -
V: TRBV11-3
length: 16
D: TRBD2
DNA: TGTGCCAGCAGCCAGGGCGGGGGGGCTGACCTGCATGAGCAGTTCTTC
CDR3: CASSQGGGADLHEQFF

J: TRBJ1-2
size: -
V: TRBV2
length: 16
D: -
DNA: TGTGCCAGCAGTGGAGACGGTAGGGATAGGTACTATGGCTACACCTTC
CDR3: CASSGDGRDRYYGYTF

J: TRBJ2-5
size: -
V: TRBV3-1/TRBV3-2
length: 15
D: -
DNA: TGTGCCAGCAGCCAAGCACAGGGAAGCCAAGAGACCCAGTACTTC
CDR3: CASSQAQGSQETQYF

J: TRBJ1-2
size: -
V: TRBV6-5
length: 13
D: TRBD1
DNA: TGTGCCAGCAGATCCGGGACAGGGAATGGCTACACCTTC
CDR3: CASRSGTGNGYTF

J: TRBJ2-3
size: -
V: TRBV3-1/TRBV3-2
length: 12
D: -
DNA: TGTGCCAGCAGCCAAGTTCGGGGGACGCAGTATTTT
CDR3: CASSQVRGTQYF

J: TRBJ1-2
size: -
V: TRBV5-8
length: 14
D: -
DNA: TGTGCCAGCAGCTTGGTTCCAGAAAACTATGGCTACACCTTC
CDR3: CASSLVPENYGYTF

J: TRBJ2-1
size: -
V: TRBV3-1/TRBV3-2
length: 12
D: -
DNA: TGTGCCAGCAGCGACAGGGAGGGTGAGCAGTTCTTC
CDR3: CASSDREGEQFF

J: TRBJ1-2
size: -
V: TRBV18
length: 16
D: TRBD1
DNA: TGTGCCAGCTCACCAACCTTCGGACAGGGAGGTAATGGCTACACCTTC
CDR3: CASSPTFGQGGNGYTF

J: TRBJ1-3
size: -
V: TRBV2
length: 13
D: -
DNA: TGTGCCAGCGGGGGAGACTCTGGAAACACCATATATTTT
CDR3: CASGGDSGNTIYF

J: TRBJ1-1
size: once
V: TRBV18
length: 14
D: -
DNA: TGTGCCAGCTCACCCCAGGGGACCCACACTGAAGCTTTCTTT
CDR3: CASSPQGTHTEAFF

J: TRBJ1-5
size: -
V: TRBV7-9
length: 14
D: -
DNA: TGTGCCAGCAGCTTTACGGACGGCAATCAGCCCCAGCATTTT
CDR3: CASSFTDGNQPQHF

J: TRBJ2-2
size: -
V: TRBV19
length: 18
D: TRBD2
DNA: TGTGCCAGTCACCGGGGACTAGCGGGAGGATGGGACACCGGGGAGCTGTTTTTT
CDR3: CASHRGLAGGWDTGELFF

J: TRBJ2-7
size: -
V: TRBV4-1
length: 17
D: TRBD2
DNA: TGCGCCAGCAGCCTTAGAGCTAGGCGGGAGCTAACCCCCGAGCAGTACTTC
CDR3: CASSLRARRELTPEQYF

J: TRBJ2-1
size: -
V: TRBV12-3/TRBV12-4
length: 13
D: -
DNA: TGTGCCAGCAACCGGGACGGCTACAATGAGCAGTTCTTC
CDR3: CASNRDGYNEQFF

J: TRBJ2-1
size: -
V: TRBV7-8
length: 19
D: TRBD1
DNA: TGTGCCAGCAGATACGGGTTTAAGGGGGACAGAATTGACTACAATGAGCAGTTCTTC
CDR3: CASRYGFKGDRIDYNEQFF

J: TRBJ1-1
size: -
V: TRBV11-3
length: 14
D: -
DNA: TGTGCCAGCAGCTTTTCGGGGGGCAACACTGAAGCTTTCTTT
CDR3: CASSFSGGNTEAFF

J: TRBJ1-1
size: -
V: TRBV3-1/TRBV3-2
length: 14
D: TRBD1
DNA: TGTGCCAGCAGCCGTGGACAGGGGTGGACTGAAGCTTTCTTT
CDR3: CASSRGQGWTEAFF

J: TRBJ2-1
size: -
V: TRBV2
length: 15
D: TRBD2
DNA: TGTGCCAGCAGAGCTCTAGCGGGACTAGGCAATGAGCAGTTCTTC
CDR3: CASRALAGLGNEQFF

J: TRBJ2-1
size: once
V: TRBV6-1
length: 16
D: TRBD2
DNA: TGTGCCAGCAGTGTACGGGGTAGCGGGAGTGCCGATGAGCAGTTCTTC
CDR3: CASSVRGSGSADEQFF

J: TRBJ1-5
size: -
V: TRBV19
length: 16
D: -
DNA: TGTGCCAGTACCCAACGGGGCCAGGGGACATATCAGCCCCAGCATTTT
CDR3: CASTQRGQGTYQPQHF

J: TRBJ2-3
size: -
V: TRBV19
length: 15
D: -
DNA: TGTGCCAGTAGTATAGAGGGGGCGCGATCAGATACGCAGTATTTT
CDR3: CASSIEGARSDTQYF

J: TRBJ2-1
size: -
V: TRBV5-1
length: 14
D: TRBD2
DNA: TGCGCCAGCAGCTCGTCGGGGGGAGCGGGAGGACAGTTCTTC
CDR3: CASSSSGGAGGQFF

J: TRBJ1-4
size: once
V: TRBV6-4
length: 15
D: -
DNA: TGTGCCAGCAGTGACTCTACAGGCTCAAATGAAAAACTGTTTTTT
CDR3: CASSDSTGSNEKLFF

J: TRBJ2-7
size: -
V: TRBV6-5
length: 14
D: -
DNA: TGTGCCAGCAGGCCACCTGGACAGATTTACGAGCAGTACTTC
CDR3: CASRPPGQIYEQYF

J: TRBJ2-5
size: -
V: TRBV10-1
length: 15
D: TRBD2
DNA: TGCGCCAGCAGTGGGAAGCGGGGGGACCAAGAGACCCAGTACTTC
CDR3: CASSGKRGDQETQYF

J: TRBJ1-2
size: once
V: TRBV5-5
length: 13
D: -
DNA: TGTGCCAGCAGCTTATTGCTTCAGGGGAGCTACACCTTC
CDR3: CASSLLLQGSYTF

J: TRBJ1-2
size: -
V: TRBV10-3
length: 13
D: TRBD1
DNA: TGTGCCATCAGCGGACAGGGTAACTATGGCTACACCTTC
CDR3: CAISGQGNYGYTF

J: TRBJ1-4
size: -
V: TRBV21-1
length: 20
D: -
DNA: TGTGCCAGCAGCAACTTATCCCAGGGAGGGGAAGAGGGGATTTATGAAAAACTGTTTTTT
CDR3: CASSNLSQGGEEGIYEKLFF

J: TRBJ2-1
size: -
V: TRBV27
length: 16
D: TRBD2
DNA: TGTGCCAGCAGTTCCCCCAGCGGGAGGGCAGACAATGAGCAGTTCTTC
CDR3: CASSSPSGRADNEQFF

J: TRBJ2-7
size: once
V: TRBV3-1/TRBV3-2
length: 14
D: -
DNA: TGTGCCAGCAGCCTGGGGGGTGCTGCCTACGAGCAGTACTTC
CDR3: CASSLGGAAYEQYF

J: TRBJ1-3
size: -
V: TRBV25-1
length: 17
D: -
DNA: TGTGCCAGCAGTGAAACGTATCAGGGGTTCTCTGGAAACACCATATATTTT
CDR3: CASSETYQGFSGNTIYF

J: TRBJ1-2
size: -
V: TRBV28
length: 18
D: -
DNA: TGTGCCAGCAGTTTCCCGCGCGGGTTGGGTCGTAGAGAGTATGGCTACACCTTC
CDR3: CASSFPRGLGRREYGYTF

J: TRBJ1-2
size: -
V: TRBV20-1
length: 14
D: TRBD1
DNA: TGCAGTGCTAGTAAGGGGGCGCAGGGCTATGGCTACACCTTC
CDR3: CSASKGAQGYGYTF

J: TRBJ1-3
size: -
V: TRBV6-5
length: 15
D: -
DNA: TGTGCCAGCAGTTACAGGGGATACTCTGGAAACACCATATATTTT
CDR3: CASSYRGYSGNTIYF

J: TRBJ1-5
size: -
V: TRBV27
length: 13
D: -
DNA: TGTGCCAGCAGTTTACGCAGCAATCAGCCCCAGCATTTT
CDR3: CASSLRSNQPQHF

J: TRBJ2-2
size: -
V: TRBV29-1
length: 16
D: TRBD2
DNA: TGCAGCGGTGGCAGCGGCCAGCGGGGGGGCAACGGGGAGCTGTTTTTT
CDR3: CSGGSGQRGGNGELFF